This T cell receptor beta chain was identified during a study of T-cell reconstitution after alpha-beta-depleted transplantation in children (dated by TCRdb to between 2015 and 2016). Some background on the complete study: T-cell immune reconstitution after TCRalphabeta/CD19-depleted allogeneic hematopoietic cell transplantation in children was quantitatively tracked in the study by means of TCR repertoire profiling. Broad study findings and their caveats: The high TCRbeta diversity at day 60 in some patients was ascribed to recipient T cells and intrathymic progenitors that had survived conditioning. The frequencies of hyperexpanded clones fell over the following months, and after one year, T-cell counts and TCRbeta diversity were mostly attributed to newly produced T cells. The apparently early alphabetaT-cell count recovery about two months after transplant was reportedly dependent on only several hundred rapidly expanded clones derived from non-depleted graft cells.

CDR1 and CDR2 are read off the germline V gene as MNHEY and SVGEGT. V is pruned by 0 bases and J by 4 bases, leaving 7 bases of the junction without a gene match. The CDR3 holds 17 amino acids from the cysteine to the phenylalanine. Only CDR3 DNA is held: 51 bases, read in frame from base 1. The treatment or condition label corresponds to: allogeneic hematopoietic cell transplantation with graft depleted of TCRalphabeta T cells and CD19 B cells. TCRalphabeta/CD19-depleted allogeneic hematopoietic cell grafts were given to the transplant recipients, all of whom were children. Note on this clonotype: Its antigen has not been determined. No per-base quality is available; no much larger clone lies one base away.

Library preparation used PCR. Sequencing was performed on an Illumina HiSeq 2500. To normalize quantification of the TCRbeta repertoire, the TCR libraries were built with molecular barcoding that relied on unique molecular identifiers. TCRdb trimmed the raw reads at Q25, called clones with MiXCR and kept productive beta chains. Rows merge per CDR3 protein into single entries with the most common DNA and genes. The sample data list some 200,000 distinct CDR3 sequences, and around 7.7% of these were observed just once. 35% of the sample is held by the ten biggest clonotypes. The clonotype originates from a male patient aged 2-10 years who had a stem cell transplant for acute myeloid leukemia, so the T cells may come from the graft donor. The source was PBMCs, mostly from graft donor cells, collected 360 days after TCRalphabeta/CD19-depleted stem cell transplant. This receptor chain uses TRBV6-2 or TRBV6-3 and TRBJ2-4, with 9 bases in between that match TRBD1. The nucleotide sequence is TGTGCCAGCAGTTACTCGAAGAGGGACAGGGTGAAAAACATTCAGTACTTC. The encoded protein is CASSYSKRDRVKNIQYF.